These 8 T cell receptor beta chains were all obtained from the same sample, sequenced in a study of OX40 agonist ivuxolimab in advanced cancers. Assay: immunoSEQ multiplex PCR; the TCRdb copy retains only in-frame clones and omits some. Found here are some 70,000 clones, 85% of them singletons; the top ten hold roughly 0.7%. The source was CD4+ or CD8+ T cells sorted from blood, collected in a trial of the OX40 agonist ivuxolimab. The receptors come from an adult with an advanced solid tumor such as melanoma, head and neck, liver or kidney cancer.

The J gene is TRBJ1-2, the V gene TRBV7-9; TRBD1 might be the D (6 bases). There are 14 residues in the CDR3. Germline lookup yields CDR1 SEHNR and CDR2 FQNEAQ (reference sequence). V was shortened by 5 bases and J by 5 bases, with 15 bases between the two germline ends. The CDR3 spells CASSAPAGEYGYTF. DNA for the CDR3: TGTGCCAGCAGCGCCCCCGCAGGGGAATATGGCTACACCTTC. The full variable domain, with the rest looked up from reference TRBV7-9 and TRBJ1-2, is DTGVSQNPRHKITKRGQNVTFRCDPISEHNRLYWYRQTLGQGPEFLTYFQNEAQLEKSRLLSDRFSAERPKGSFSTLEIQRTEQGDSAMYLCASSAPAGEYGYTFGSGTRLTVV.

The rearrangement uses TRBV11-2 and TRBJ2-5, with D tentatively TRBD2 (5 bases). Trimming stripped 2 bases from V and 5 bases from J, with 9 bases between. CDR3 length: 13 residues. Germline CDR1 SGHAT, CDR2 FQNNGV. CDR3 residues: CASSLWERETQYF. DNA of the CDR3: TGTGCCAGCAGCTTATGGGAGCGGGAGACCCAGTACTTC. The complete variable domain, with remaining parts taken from reference TRBV11-2 and TRBJ2-5, reads EAGVAQSPRYKIIEKRQSVAFWCNPISGHATLYWYQQILGQGPKLLIQFQNNGVVDDSQLPKDRFSAERLKGVDSTLKIQPAKLEDSAVYLCASSLWERETQYFGPGTRLLVL.

The chain has TRBV5-1 and TRBJ2-3; maybe TRBD2 (5 bases). The V gene lost 4 bases and the J gene lost 6 bases, with 12 bases spanning the gap. This CDR3 region has 13 residues. The V gene's germline CDR1 is SGHRS and CDR2 YFSETQ. CDR3 nucleotides: TGCGCCAGCAGCGAACAGACTACGGATACGCAGTATTTT. It yields the protein CASSEQTTDTQYF.

Concerning this clone: The junction departs from germline at one end; a sequencing error may be responsible. V usage is TRBV7-2 and J usage is TRBJ2-6, with a tentative D call TRBD2 (5 bases). This CDR3 contains 17 residues. Germline lookup yields CDR1 SGHTA and CDR2 FQGNSA. CDR3: CASSLVGSSSGTNVLTF. CDR3 sequence (DNA): TGTGCCAGCAGCTTAGTAGGCTCTAGCTCTGGGACCAACGTCCTGACTTTC.

This clone appeared a few times. This chain uses TRBV9 with TRBJ2-3; possibly TRBD2 for D (6 bases). V was cut by 4 bases and J by 1 base, with 10 bases left in between. The CDR3 has 14 residues. In germline, CDR1 is SGDLS, CDR2 YYNGEE. CDR3 protein: CASSRTTGTDTQYF. The CDR3 coding sequence is TGTGCCAGCAGCCGGACTACTGGCACAGATACGCAGTATTTT. Combining the CDR3 with reference TRBV9 and TRBJ2-3 gives the whole variable domain DSGVTQTPKHLITATGQRVTLRCSPRSGDLSVYWYQQSLDQGLQFLIQYYNGEERAKGNILERFSAQQFPDLHSELNLSSLELGDSALYFCASSRTTGTDTQYFGPGTRLTVL.

The chain recombines TRBV7-2 with TRBJ1-1; 9 bases agree with TRBD1. The V segment lost 1 base and the J segment 6 bases; nucleotides outside the gene matches: 3. Germline V gene lookup returns CDR1 SGHTA and CDR2 FQGNSA. The CDR3 totals 14 residues. This chain's CDR3 is CASSLVRTGAEAFF. Here the CDR3 DNA reads TGTGCCAGCAGCTTAGTAAGGACAGGGGCTGAAGCTTTCTTT.

This rearrangement joins TRBV5-5 to TRBJ1-4; D is uncertain. CDR1 and CDR2 (germline): SGHKS, YYEKEE (reference sequence). The CDR3 is made up of 14 amino acids. The V gene lost 0 bases and the J gene lost 7 bases, with 10 bases spanning the gap. DNA for the CDR3: TGTGCCAGCAGCTTGGGGCTCGGCGGTGAAAAACTGTTTTTT. Encoded protein: CASSLGLGGEKLFF.

The V call is TRBV7-3, the J call TRBJ2-2; D is undetermined. The germline V and J ends were trimmed by 2 bases and 7 bases, with 11 bases remaining between them. CDR1 and CDR2 (germline): SGHTA, FQGTGA. CDR3 size: 14 residues. In nucleotides, the CDR3 is TGTGCCAGCAGCTTATCAGGACCTGTCGGGGAGCTGTTTTTT. Translated, it gives CASSLSGPVGELFF. The full variable domain, completed using reference TRBV7-3 and TRBJ2-2, is GAGVSQTPSNKVTEKGKYVELRCDPISGHTALYWYRQSLGQGPEFLIYFQGTGAADDSGLPNDRFFAVRPEGSVSTLKIQRTERGDSAVYLCASSLSGPVGELFFGEGSRLTVL.